Each of the 14 T cell receptor beta chains below was sequenced from the same sample in a study of T cells in tuberculosis listed by TCRdb under 2018. The method behind the library was the immunoSEQ multiplex PCR assay. TCRdb stores this immuneACCESS table with in-frame sequences only. Part of the clones is absent; in the studies checked, under half of the shortfall reflects unresolved V genes, and no reason is known for the rest. In all, the sample holds about 33,000 clones, and around 90% of those were seen once. The top ten hold around 7.7% of the sample. Sample: PBMCs. These receptors all stem from a donor aged 10 to 29 with latent tuberculosis or without tuberculosis infection. Some clones in this sample may be carry-over from other donors' samples.

This sequence joins TRBV7-8 and TRBJ1-2, with 9 bases aligning to TRBD1. V lost 5 bases and J lost 7; bases outside the gene matches: 11. CDR1 and CDR2 from the germline V gene are SGHVS and FQNEAQ. The CDR3 totals 15 residues. This CDR3 reads CASSPRQGDLLGYTF. CDR3 bases: TGTGCCAGCAGCCCCCGACAGGGGGACCTACTTGGCTACACCTTC.

The V gene is TRBV30, the J gene TRBJ1-5; tentatively, D is TRBD1 (6 bases). CDR3 length equals 13 residues. Germline loops: CDR1 GTSNPN, CDR2 SVGIG (reference sequence). Deletions cut 3 bases from V and 4 bases from J, with 10 bases between. The CDR3 region is CAWSRQANQPQHF. CDR3 in DNA: TGTGCCTGGAGCCGACAGGCAAATCAGCCCCAGCATTTT.

This CDR3 reads CASSRGHVSGANVLTF. CDR3 coding DNA: TGTGCCAGCAGTCGGGGACACGTCTCTGGGGCCAACGTCCTGACTTTC. The chain has TRBV28 and TRBJ2-6; perhaps TRBD1 as D (6 bases). The V gene lost 5 bases and the J gene lost 0 bases, with 11 bases spanning the gap. CDR3 length: 16 amino acids. Germline CDR1 and CDR2: MDHEN and SYDVKM. The variable domain in full, completed from reference TRBV28 and TRBJ2-6, reads DVKVTQSSRYLVKRTGEKVFLECVQDMDHENMFWYRQDPGLGLRLIYFSYDVKMKEKGDIPEGYSVSREKKERFSLILESASTNQTSMYLCASSRGHVSGANVLTFGAGSRLTVL.

The rearrangement uses TRBV27 and TRBJ2-7, with 8 bases lining up with TRBD1. Unmatched junction bases numbered 15, after V lost 5 bases and J lost 0 bases. The CDR3 contains 18 residues. The germline V gene encodes CDR1 MNHEY and CDR2 SMNVEV (reference sequence). The CDR3 protein is CASSLYGNPDRVSYEQYF. The CDR3 bases are TGTGCCAGCAGTCTCTACGGCAATCCGGACAGGGTCTCCTACGAGCAGTACTTC.

The chain is built from TRBV15 and TRBJ2-5, with TRBD1 as a possible D gene (7 bases). Trimming took off 2 bases at V and 4 bases at J, with 14 bases between the two ends. CDR3 length equals 15 residues. The germline CDR1 and CDR2 sequences are LNHNV and YYDKDF (reference sequence). The CDR3 loop is CATSRPTGRTETQYF. The DNA for the CDR3 is TGTGCCACCAGCAGACCGACAGGGAGGACAGAGACCCAGTACTTC.

V usage is TRBV2 and J usage is TRBJ1-1; 7 nucleotides line up with TRBD1. The CDR3 contains 14 residues. J was trimmed by 5 bases and V by 7 bases; bases with no gene match: 10. Germline lookup yields CDR1 SNHLY and CDR2 FYNNEI. CDR3 coding DNA: TGTGCCAGCACAGAGACAGGGATGGGAACTGAAGCTTTCTTT. This translates into CASTETGMGTEAFF.

This clone was detected only once. This chain links TRBV10-3 with TRBJ2-1, with D unclear. The CDR3 has 16 amino acids. CDR1 is ENHRY and CDR2 is SYGVKD in the germline V gene. V dropped 2 bases and J dropped 0 bases, with 11 bases sitting between them. The CDR3 sequence: CAISEGLGVSYNEQFF. The CDR3 bases are TGTGCCATCAGTGAGGGTCTCGGAGTCTCCTACAATGAGCAGTTCTTC.

The genes are TRBV16 and TRBJ1-6, with D possibly TRBD1 on 6 matching bases. CDR3 length: 14 amino acids. Germline V lookup: CDR1 KGHSY, CDR2 FQNENV. The V and J ends lost 4 bases and 7 bases respectively, with 11 bases between them. CDR3 sequence reads: CASSPTGLNSPLHF. CDR3 coding DNA: TGTGCCAGCAGCCCAACAGGGTTAAATTCACCCCTCCACTTT.

The chain uses TRBV5-6 and TRBJ1-4, with D unresolved. The germline CDR1 and CDR2 sequences are SGHDT and YYEEEE. Trimming left V 4 bases short and J 8 bases short, with 18 bases between. CDR3 size: 15 residues. The CDR3 nucleotides read TGTGCCAGCAGCAACCGACGGGGTGCCGGGGAAAAACTGTTTTTT. Translating it yields CASSNRRGAGEKLFF. The full variable domain, with the rest looked up from reference TRBV5-6 and TRBJ1-4, is DAGVTQSPTHLIKTRGQQVTLRCSPKSGHDTVSWYQQALGQGPQFIFQYYEEEERQRGNFPDRFSGHQFPNYSSELNVNALLLGDSALYLCASSNRRGAGEKLFFGSGTQLSVL.

This chain joins TRBV6-1 and TRBJ2-1; D might be TRBD2 (7 bases). The CDR3 covers 15 residues. The V end was cut by 6 bases, the J end by 0 bases, with 12 bases between. Germline V gene data show CDR1 as MNHNS and CDR2 as SASEGT. As DNA, the CDR3 is TGTGCCAGCAGCCGAGGGGGGGGCTCCTACAATGAGCAGTTCTTC. Its translation is CASSRGGGSYNEQFF.

This clone was found a few times. The chain joins TRBV7-9 to TRBJ2-7; a weak D match, TRBD1 (6 bases). With 4 bases removed from V and 3 bases from J, the gap between germline ends came to 10 bases. CDR1 and CDR2 (germline): SEHNR, FQNEAQ (reference sequence). The CDR3 has 13 amino acids. CDR3 bases: TGTGCCAGCAGCTCGGACAGAGTCTACGAGCAGTACTTC. Protein product: CASSSDRVYEQYF.

V usage is TRBV5-1 and J usage is TRBJ2-7; D ambiguous. The CDR3 extends over 15 amino acids. V lost 3 bases to trimming and J lost 1 base, with 14 bases between them. Germline values: CDR1 SGHRS, CDR2 YFSETQ. The CDR3 here is CASSSSLGQSYEQYF. The CDR3 DNA reads as TGCGCCAGCAGCTCAAGCCTGGGCCAATCCTACGAGCAGTACTTC.

The V and J genes are TRBV7-9 and TRBJ2-7; 9 bases fit TRBD2. The germline CDR1 and CDR2 sequences are SEHNR and FQNEAQ (reference sequence). J lost 3 bases, V lost 3 bases, and 6 bases had no gene match. The CDR3 has 15 residues. CDR3 DNA: TGTGCCAGCAGCTTTCCGGGACTAGCTGACTACGAGCAGTACTTC. Translation: CASSFPGLADYEQYF. Full variable domain (rest looked up from reference TRBV7-9 and TRBJ2-7): DTGVSQNPRHKITKRGQNVTFRCDPISEHNRLYWYRQTLGQGPEFLTYFQNEAQLEKSRLLSDRFSAERPKGSFSTLEIQRTEQGDSAMYLCASSFPGLADYEQYFGPGTRLTVT.

This chain links TRBV5-5 with TRBJ2-7; perhaps TRBD2 as D (7 bases). The CDR3 is 14 residues long. In germline, CDR1 is SGHKS, CDR2 YYEKEE (reference sequence). Trimming took off 3 bases at V and 2 bases at J, with 12 bases between the two ends. The CDR3 DNA reads TGTGCCAGCAGCTGGGAGGGGACAACCTACGAGCAGTACTTC. Amino acids: CASSWEGTTYEQYF. Full variable domain (remainder filled in from reference TRBV5-5 and TRBJ2-7): DAGVTQSPTHLIKTRGQQVTLRCSPISGHKSVSWYQQVLGQGPQFIFQYYEKEERGRGNFPDRFSARQFPNYSSELNVNALLLGDSALYLCASSWEGTTYEQYFGPGTRLTVT.